This T cell receptor (beta chain) derives from a study of blood T cell repertoires in COVID-19 (dated by TCRdb to between 2020 and 2021). With respect to the entire study: Samples covering the acute and convalescent phases of COVID-19 were provided by collaborators in the United States, Italy and Spain. Where HLA class I and class II types were available, the types were taken from metadata supplied by the sample provider, not from assay-based typing. The samples were drawn from the first 160 participants of the ongoing ImmuneRACE study and from about 1,200 subjects provided by 6 global collaborators. The repertoires were released in a freely available public database intended as a resource for research on the immune response to SARS-CoV-2. Deeply sampled blood TCRbeta repertoires from subjects exposed to, actively infected with, or recovered from COVID-19 were included in the dataset. A de-identified subject ID, COVID-19 status, age in years and sex were almost always included in the sample metadata. The prospective study material was composed of cDNA or gDNA derived from T cells, B-cell-depleted T cells, or PBMCs.

The paper's findings and limits, for the study overall: The amount of clinical and demographic metadata varied by source and participant and was provided uncurated.

Regarding this clone: The clone's antigen remains unknown. The input lacks base qualities; no much larger clone sits a single base away.

TCRbeta CDR3 regions were amplified from genomic DNA using the immunoSEQ Assay, a bias-controlled multiplex PCR. The original pipeline was this. Nucleated cell counts per sample were estimated from amplification of reference gene primers within the assay. Sequence reads were collapsed and filtered to measure the absolute abundance of every unique TCRbeta CDR3 rearrangement. For each sample, productive Simpson clonality was calculated by taking the square root of Simpson's diversity index across productive rearrangements. TCRdb's version of the immuneACCESS table is confined to in-frame rearrangements and falls short of the full clone set. An unresolved V gene accounts for under half of the shortfall where checked; the remainder is of unknown origin. The DNA was the basis for D and trimming; V, J and clone size are from that table. Across this sample there are 190,000 or so clones, with approximately 86% seen only once. Jointly, the top ten make up approximately 2% of the sample.

The CDR3 starts with the cysteine, ends with the phenylalanine, and has 15 residues. Of the read, only the CDR3 DNA is kept; its 45 bases are in frame from base 1. At the junction V is shortened by 4 bases and J by 3 bases; bases outside the gene matches: 9. CDR1 and CDR2, per the germline V gene, are SGHAT and FQNNGV. Enrolling through a virtual design, the prospective study's participants ranged in age from about 18 to 100 years and lived across more than 20 United States geographic areas. In the prospective study, cohorts were assigned on the basis of participant-reported clinical history obtained from a screening survey and a study questionnaire. Recovered participants in ImmuneRACE Cohort 3 were defined by two consecutive negative NP/OP PCR tests, clearance by a healthcare professional, or resolution of symptoms. In the prospective study, mobile phlebotomists collected whole blood, serum and a nasopharyngeal or oropharyngeal swab from each participant. Additional blood draws and questionnaires over an approximately two-month period could optionally be provided by prospective study participants. Prospective study blood samples were shipped either frozen or at room temperature before DNA extraction.

Here the chain combines TRBV11-2 and TRBJ2-7, with 7 bases in between that match TRBD1. The sample consisted of PBMCs or T cells enriched from blood (not recorded which). The clonotype originates from a woman aged 25 to 45 who had recovered from COVID-19. The CDR3 region has the sequence CASSSQKDRNYEQYF. The sequenced DNA: TGTGCCAGCAGCTCCCAGAAGGACAGGAACTACGAGCAGTACTTC.